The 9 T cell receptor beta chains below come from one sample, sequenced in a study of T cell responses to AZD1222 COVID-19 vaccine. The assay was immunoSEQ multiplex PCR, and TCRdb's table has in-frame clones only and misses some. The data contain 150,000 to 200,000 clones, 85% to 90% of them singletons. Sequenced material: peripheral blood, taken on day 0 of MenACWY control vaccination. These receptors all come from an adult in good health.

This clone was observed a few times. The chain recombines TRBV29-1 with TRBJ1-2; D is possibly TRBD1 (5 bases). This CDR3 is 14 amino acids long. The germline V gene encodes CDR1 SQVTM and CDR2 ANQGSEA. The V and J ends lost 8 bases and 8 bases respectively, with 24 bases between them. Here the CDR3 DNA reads TGCAGCTATGACTCCGACAGTCGAATGGCCGGCTACACCTTC. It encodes CSYDSDSRMAGYTF.

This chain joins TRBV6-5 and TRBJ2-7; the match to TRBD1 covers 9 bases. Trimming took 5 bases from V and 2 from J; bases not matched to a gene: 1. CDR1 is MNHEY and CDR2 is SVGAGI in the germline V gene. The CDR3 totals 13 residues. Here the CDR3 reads CASSRDRAYEQYF. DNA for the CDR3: TGTGCCAGCAGTCGGGACAGGGCCTACGAGCAGTACTTC.

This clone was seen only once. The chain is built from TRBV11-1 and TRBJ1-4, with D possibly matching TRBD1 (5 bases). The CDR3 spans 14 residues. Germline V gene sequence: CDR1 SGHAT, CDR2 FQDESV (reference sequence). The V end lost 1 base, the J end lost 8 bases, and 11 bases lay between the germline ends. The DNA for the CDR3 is TGTGCCAGCAGCTTAGGCCGGGGCGGAGAAAAACTGTTTTTT. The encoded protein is CASSLGRGGEKLFF.

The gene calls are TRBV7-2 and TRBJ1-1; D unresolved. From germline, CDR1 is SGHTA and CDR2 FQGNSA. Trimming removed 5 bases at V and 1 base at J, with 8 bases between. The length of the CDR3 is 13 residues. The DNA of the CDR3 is TGTGCCAGCAGCCTACCAAGGAACACTGAAGCTTTCTTT. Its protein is CASSLPRNTEAFF.

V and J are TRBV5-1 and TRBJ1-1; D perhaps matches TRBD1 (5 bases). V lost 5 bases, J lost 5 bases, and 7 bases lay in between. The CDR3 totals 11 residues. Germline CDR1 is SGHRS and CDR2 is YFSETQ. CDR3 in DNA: TGCGCCAGCAGGGGGACTACTGAAGCTTTCTTT. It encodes CASRGTTEAFF.

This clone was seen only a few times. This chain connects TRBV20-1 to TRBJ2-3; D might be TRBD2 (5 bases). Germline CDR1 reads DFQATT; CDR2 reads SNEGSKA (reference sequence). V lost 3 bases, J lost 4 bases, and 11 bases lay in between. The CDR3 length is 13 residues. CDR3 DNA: TGCAGTGCTAGTCTGGGGAGCGCAGATACGCAGTATTTT. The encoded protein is CSASLGSADTQYF.

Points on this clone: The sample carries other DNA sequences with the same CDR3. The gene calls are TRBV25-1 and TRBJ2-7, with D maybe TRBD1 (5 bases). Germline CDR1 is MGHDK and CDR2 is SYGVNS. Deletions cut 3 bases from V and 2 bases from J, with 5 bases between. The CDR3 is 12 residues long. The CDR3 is CASSEDTYEQYF. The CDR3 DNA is TGTGCCAGCAGTGAGGACACCTACGAGCAGTACTTC.

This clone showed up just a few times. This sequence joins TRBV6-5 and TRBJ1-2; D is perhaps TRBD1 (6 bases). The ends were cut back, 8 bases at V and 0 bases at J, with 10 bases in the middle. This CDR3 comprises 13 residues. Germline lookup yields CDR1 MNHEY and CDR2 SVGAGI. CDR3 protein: CASRQETNYGYTF. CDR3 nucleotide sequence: TGTGCCAGCCGACAGGAGACTAACTATGGCTACACCTTC.

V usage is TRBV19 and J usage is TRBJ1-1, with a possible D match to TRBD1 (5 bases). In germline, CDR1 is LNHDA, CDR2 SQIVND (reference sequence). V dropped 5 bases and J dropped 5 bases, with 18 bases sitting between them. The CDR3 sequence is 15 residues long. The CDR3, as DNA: TGTGCCAGTAGTCACGAGAGGGGCGTGTATACTGAAGCTTTCTTT. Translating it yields CASSHERGVYTEAFF.